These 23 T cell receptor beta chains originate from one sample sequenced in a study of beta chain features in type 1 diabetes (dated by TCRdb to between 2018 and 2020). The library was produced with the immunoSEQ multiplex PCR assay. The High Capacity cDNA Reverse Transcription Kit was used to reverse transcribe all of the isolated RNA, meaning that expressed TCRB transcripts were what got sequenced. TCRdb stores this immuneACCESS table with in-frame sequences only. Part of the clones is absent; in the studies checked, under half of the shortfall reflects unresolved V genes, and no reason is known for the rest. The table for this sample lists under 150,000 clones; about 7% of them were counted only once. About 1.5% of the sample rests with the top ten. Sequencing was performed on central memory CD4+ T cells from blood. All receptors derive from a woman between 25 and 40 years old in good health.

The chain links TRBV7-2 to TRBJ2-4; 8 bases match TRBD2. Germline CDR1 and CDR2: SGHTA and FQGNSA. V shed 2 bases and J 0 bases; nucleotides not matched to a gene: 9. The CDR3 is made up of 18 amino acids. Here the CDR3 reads CASSLMGSLAGAKNIQYF. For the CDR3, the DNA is TGTGCCAGCAGCTTAATGGGGAGTCTAGCGGGAGCCAAAAACATTCAGTACTTC.

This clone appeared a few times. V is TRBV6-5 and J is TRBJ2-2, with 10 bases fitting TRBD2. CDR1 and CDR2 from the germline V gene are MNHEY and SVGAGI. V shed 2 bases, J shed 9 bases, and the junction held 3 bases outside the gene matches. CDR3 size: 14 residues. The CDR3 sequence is CASSYGTSDRELFF. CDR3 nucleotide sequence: TGTGCCAGCAGTTACGGGACTAGCGATCGGGAGCTGTTTTTT.

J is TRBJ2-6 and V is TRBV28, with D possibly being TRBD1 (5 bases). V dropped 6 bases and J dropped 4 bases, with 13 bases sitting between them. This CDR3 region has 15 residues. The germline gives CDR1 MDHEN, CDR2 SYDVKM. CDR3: CASRSQGGGANVLTF. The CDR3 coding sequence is TGTGCCAGCAGGTCCCAGGGTGGGGGGGCCAACGTCCTGACTTTC. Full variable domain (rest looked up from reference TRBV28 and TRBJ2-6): DVKVTQSSRYLVKRTGEKVFLECVQDMDHENMFWYRQDPGLGLRLIYFSYDVKMKEKGDIPEGYSVSREKKERFSLILESASTNQTSMYLCASRSQGGGANVLTFGAGSRLTVL.

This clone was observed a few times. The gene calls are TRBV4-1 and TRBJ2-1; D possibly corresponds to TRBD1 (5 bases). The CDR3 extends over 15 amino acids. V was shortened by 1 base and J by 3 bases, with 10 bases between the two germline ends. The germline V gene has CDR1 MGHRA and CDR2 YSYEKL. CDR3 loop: CASSQVDKHYNEQFF. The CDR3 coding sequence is TGCGCCAGCAGCCAAGTGGACAAACACTACAATGAGCAGTTCTTC.

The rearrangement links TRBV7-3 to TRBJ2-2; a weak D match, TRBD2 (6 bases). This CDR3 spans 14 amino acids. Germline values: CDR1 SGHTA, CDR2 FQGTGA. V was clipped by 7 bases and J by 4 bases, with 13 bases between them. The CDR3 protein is CASNSAGSTGELFF. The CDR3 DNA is TGTGCCAGCAACAGCGCGGGGTCCACCGGGGAGCTGTTTTTT.

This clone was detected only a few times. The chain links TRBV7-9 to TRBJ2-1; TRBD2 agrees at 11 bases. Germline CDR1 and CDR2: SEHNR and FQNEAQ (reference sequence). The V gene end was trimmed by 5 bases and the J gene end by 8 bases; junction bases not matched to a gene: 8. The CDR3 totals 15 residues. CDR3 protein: CASSRTSGSSYEQFF. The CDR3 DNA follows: TGTGCCAGCAGCCGAACTAGCGGGAGTAGCTATGAGCAGTTCTTC.

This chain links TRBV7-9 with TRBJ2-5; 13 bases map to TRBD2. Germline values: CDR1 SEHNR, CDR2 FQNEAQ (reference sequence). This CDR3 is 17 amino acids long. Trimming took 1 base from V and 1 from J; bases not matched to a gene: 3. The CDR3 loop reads CASSLGGLAGAQETQYF. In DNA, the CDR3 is TGTGCCAGCAGCTTAGGCGGACTAGCGGGGGCCCAAGAGACCCAGTACTTC.

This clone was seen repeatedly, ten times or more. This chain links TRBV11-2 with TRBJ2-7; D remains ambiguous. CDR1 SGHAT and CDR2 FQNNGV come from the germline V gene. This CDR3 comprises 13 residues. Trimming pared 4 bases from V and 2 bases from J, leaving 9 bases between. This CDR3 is CASSSYEAYEQYF. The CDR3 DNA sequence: TGTGCCAGCAGCTCCTACGAGGCCTACGAGCAGTACTTC.

The CDR3 DNA is TGTGCCAGCAGCGTAGGGATACTAGCGGACCCTCGCGAGCAGTACTTC. This codes for CASSVGILADPREQYF. The J gene is TRBJ2-7, the V gene TRBV9; 8 nucleotides match TRBD2. V lost 0 bases to trimming and J lost 6 bases; unmatched junction nucleotides: 11. Looked up from germline, CDR1 is SGDLS and CDR2 is YYNGEE. The CDR3 has 16 amino acids.

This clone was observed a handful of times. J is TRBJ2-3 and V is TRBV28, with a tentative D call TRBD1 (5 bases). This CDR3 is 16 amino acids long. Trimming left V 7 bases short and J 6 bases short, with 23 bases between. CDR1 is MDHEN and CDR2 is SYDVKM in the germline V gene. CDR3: CASTRWGGPNRDTQYF. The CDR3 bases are TGTGCCAGCACCCGTTGGGGCGGCCCGAATCGTGATACGCAGTATTTT. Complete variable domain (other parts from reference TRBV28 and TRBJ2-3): DVKVTQSSRYLVKRTGEKVFLECVQDMDHENMFWYRQDPGLGLRLIYFSYDVKMKEKGDIPEGYSVSREKKERFSLILESASTNQTSMYLCASTRWGGPNRDTQYFGPGTRLTVL.

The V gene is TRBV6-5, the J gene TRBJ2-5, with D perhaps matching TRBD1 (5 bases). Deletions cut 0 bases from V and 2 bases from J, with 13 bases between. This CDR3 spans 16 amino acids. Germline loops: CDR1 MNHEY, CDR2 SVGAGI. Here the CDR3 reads CASSYSAGPLQETQYF. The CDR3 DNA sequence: TGTGCCAGCAGTTACTCGGCAGGGCCGTTACAAGAGACCCAGTACTTC.

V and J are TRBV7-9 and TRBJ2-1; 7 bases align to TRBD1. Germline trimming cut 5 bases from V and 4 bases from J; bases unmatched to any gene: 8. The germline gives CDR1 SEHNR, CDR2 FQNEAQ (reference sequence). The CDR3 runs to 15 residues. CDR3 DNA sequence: TGTGCCAGCAGCGAGACAGGGCGCGGGTACAATGAGCAGTTCTTC. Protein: CASSETGRGYNEQFF.

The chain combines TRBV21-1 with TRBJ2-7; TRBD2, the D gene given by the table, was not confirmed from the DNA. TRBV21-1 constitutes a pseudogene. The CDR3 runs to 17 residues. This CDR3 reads CASSKVCRLFQPYEQYF. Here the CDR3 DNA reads TGTGCCAGCAGCAAAGTTTGCAGACTGTTCCAACCCTACGAGCAGTACTTC.

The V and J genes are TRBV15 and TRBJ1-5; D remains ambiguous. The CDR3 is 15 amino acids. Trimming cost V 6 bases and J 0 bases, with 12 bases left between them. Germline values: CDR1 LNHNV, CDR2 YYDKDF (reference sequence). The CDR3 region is CATSLSVYSNQPQHF. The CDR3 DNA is TGTGCCACCAGTCTCAGCGTCTATAGCAATCAGCCCCAGCATTTT.

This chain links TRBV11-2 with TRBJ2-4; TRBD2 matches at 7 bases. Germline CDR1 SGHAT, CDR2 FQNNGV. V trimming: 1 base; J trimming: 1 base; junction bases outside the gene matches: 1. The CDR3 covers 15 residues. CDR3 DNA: TGTGCCAGCAGCTTAGTGGGGGGGGCCAAAAACATTCAGTACTTC. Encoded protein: CASSLVGGAKNIQYF. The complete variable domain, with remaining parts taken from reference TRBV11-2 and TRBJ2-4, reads EAGVAQSPRYKIIEKRQSVAFWCNPISGHATLYWYQQILGQGPKLLIQFQNNGVVDDSQLPKDRFSAERLKGVDSTLKIQPAKLEDSAVYLCASSLVGGAKNIQYFGAGTRLSVL.

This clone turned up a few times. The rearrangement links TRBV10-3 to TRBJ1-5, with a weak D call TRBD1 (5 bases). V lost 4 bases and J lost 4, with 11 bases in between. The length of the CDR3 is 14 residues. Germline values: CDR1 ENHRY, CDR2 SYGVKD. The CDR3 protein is CAISGVGGNQPQHF. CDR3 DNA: TGTGCCATCAGTGGGGTCGGGGGAAATCAGCCCCAGCATTTT.

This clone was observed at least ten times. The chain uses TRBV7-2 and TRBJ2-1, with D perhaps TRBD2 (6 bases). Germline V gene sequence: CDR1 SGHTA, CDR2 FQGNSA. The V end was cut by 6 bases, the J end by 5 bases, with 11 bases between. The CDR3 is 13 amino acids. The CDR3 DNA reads TGTGCCAGCAGGGGCGGGAACAACAATGAGCAGTTCTTC. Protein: CASRGGNNNEQFF.

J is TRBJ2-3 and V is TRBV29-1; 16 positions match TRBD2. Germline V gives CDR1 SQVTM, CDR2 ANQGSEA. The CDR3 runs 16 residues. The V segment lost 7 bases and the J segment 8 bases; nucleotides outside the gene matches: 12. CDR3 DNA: TGCAGCGCTGGTCCGGGACTAGCGGGAGGGGGCGGTACGCAGTATTTT. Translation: CSAGPGLAGGGGTQYF.

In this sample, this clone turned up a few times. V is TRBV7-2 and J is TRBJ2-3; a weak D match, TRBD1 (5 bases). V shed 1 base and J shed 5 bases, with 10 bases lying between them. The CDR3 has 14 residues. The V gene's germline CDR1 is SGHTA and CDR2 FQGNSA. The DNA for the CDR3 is TGTGCCAGCAGCTTAGGACAGAACAGAGATACGCAGTATTTT. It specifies CASSLGQNRDTQYF.

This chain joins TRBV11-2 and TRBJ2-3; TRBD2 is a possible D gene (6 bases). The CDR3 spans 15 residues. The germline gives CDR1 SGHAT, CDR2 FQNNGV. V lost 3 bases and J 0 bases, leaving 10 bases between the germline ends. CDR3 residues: CASSLVGTSTDTQYF. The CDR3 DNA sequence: TGTGCCAGCAGCTTGGTCGGGACTAGCACAGATACGCAGTATTTT.

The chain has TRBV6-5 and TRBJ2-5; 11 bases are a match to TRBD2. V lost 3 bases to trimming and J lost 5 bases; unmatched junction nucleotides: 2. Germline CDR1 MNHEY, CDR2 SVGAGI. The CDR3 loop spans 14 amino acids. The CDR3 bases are TGTGCCAGCAGTTATACTAGCGGGAGCGAGACCCAGTACTTC. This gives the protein CASSYTSGSETQYF.

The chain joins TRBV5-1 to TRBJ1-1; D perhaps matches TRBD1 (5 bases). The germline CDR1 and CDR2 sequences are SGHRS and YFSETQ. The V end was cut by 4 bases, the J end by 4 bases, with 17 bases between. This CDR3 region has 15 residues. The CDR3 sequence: CASSRVGGSGTEAFF. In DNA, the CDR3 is TGCGCCAGCAGCCGGGTCGGGGGAAGTGGCACTGAAGCTTTCTTT. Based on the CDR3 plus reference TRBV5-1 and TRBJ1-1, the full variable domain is KAGVTQTPRYLIKTRGQQVTLSCSPISGHRSVSWYQQTPGQGLQFLFEYFSETQRNKGNFPGRFSGRQFSNSRSEMNVSTLELGDSALYLCASSRVGGSGTEAFFGQGTRLTVV.

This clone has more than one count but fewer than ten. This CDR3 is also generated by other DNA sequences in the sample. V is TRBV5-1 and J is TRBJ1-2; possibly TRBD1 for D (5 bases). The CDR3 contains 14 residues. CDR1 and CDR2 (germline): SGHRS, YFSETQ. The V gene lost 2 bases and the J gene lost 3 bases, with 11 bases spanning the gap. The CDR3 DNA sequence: TGCGCCAGCAGCTTATCTGGGGGGGACTATGGCTACACCTTC. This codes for CASSLSGGDYGYTF.